What follows are 10 T cell receptor beta chains derived from one specimen sequenced in a study of blood T cell repertoires in COVID-19. Profiled with immunoSEQ multiplex PCR; TCRdb holds only in-frame clones, not every one. This table has under 200,000 clones, 70% to 90% appearing once. What was sequenced was peripheral blood. The receptor set was obtained from a woman older than 75 with acute or convalescent COVID-19.

The gene calls are TRBV19 and TRBJ1-2; the match to TRBD1 covers 8 bases. CDR1 and CDR2 (germline): LNHDA, SQIVND (reference sequence). V dropped 3 bases and J dropped 7; count of bases not matched to a gene: 10. The CDR3 extends over 15 amino acids. The CDR3 protein is CASSILLTGDTGYTF. CDR3 nucleotides: TGTGCCAGTAGTATCCTCCTGACAGGGGACACTGGCTACACCTTC.

CDR3 residues: CASSTRRGANTEAFF. DNA of the CDR3: TGTGCCAGCAGCACGCGACGGGGGGCGAACACTGAAGCTTTCTTT. This rearrangement joins TRBV11-2 to TRBJ1-1; D is perhaps TRBD1 (6 bases). Germline V gives CDR1 SGHAT, CDR2 FQNNGV. The CDR3 has 15 amino acids. Trimming cost V 5 bases and J 1 base, with 14 bases left between them.

V usage is TRBV4-1 and J usage is TRBJ1-3, with D perhaps TRBD1 (6 bases). The CDR3 covers 15 residues. Trimming shortened V by 4 bases and J by 0 bases, and 10 bases separated the two germline ends. Germline values: CDR1 MGHRA, CDR2 YSYEKL. The CDR3 region is CASSPQGNSGNTIYF. For the CDR3, the DNA is TGCGCCAGCAGCCCTCAGGGGAACTCTGGAAACACCATATATTTT.

The chain links TRBV18 to TRBJ1-5; D might be TRBD1 (5 bases). V lost 2 bases and J lost 2, with 10 bases in between. Germline CDR1 reads KGHSH; CDR2 reads LQKENI. The length of the CDR3 is 15 residues. Here the CDR3 DNA reads TGTGCCAGCTCACCAGCGGGGCAGGGCAATCAGCCCCAGCATTTT. Its translation is CASSPAGQGNQPQHF. The full variable domain, rest sourced from reference TRBV18 and TRBJ1-5, is NAGVMQNPRHLVRRRGQEARLRCSPMKGHSHVYWYRQLPEEGLKFMVYLQKENIIDESGMPKERFSAEFPKEGPSILRIQQVVRGDSAAYFCASSPAGQGNQPQHFGDGTRLSIL.

This chain uses TRBV5-1 with TRBJ2-2, with 7 bases fitting TRBD1. Germline lookup yields CDR1 SGHRS and CDR2 YFSETQ. V was clipped by 4 bases and J by 0 bases; unmatched bases: 15. This CDR3 is built from 19 residues. The CDR3 here is CASSGTARSFPANTGELFF. CDR3 coding DNA: TGCGCCAGCAGCGGGACAGCGCGGTCCTTTCCGGCGAACACCGGGGAGCTGTTTTTT. Together with reference TRBV5-1 and TRBJ2-2, the CDR3 gives the full variable domain: KAGVTQTPRYLIKTRGQQVTLSCSPISGHRSVSWYQQTPGQGLQFLFEYFSETQRNKGNFPGRFSGRQFSNSRSEMNVSTLELGDSALYLCASSGTARSFPANTGELFFGEGSRLTVL.

The CDR3 nucleotides are TGCGCCAGCAGCTCGACAGGGGGCGCATCAGGAAACACCATATATTTT. Translated: CASSSTGGASGNTIYF. The chain combines TRBV5-1 with TRBJ1-3, with 10 bases aligning to TRBD1. After removal of 3 bases from V and 4 bases from J, the junction contained 7 bases not matched to a gene. This CDR3 is 16 amino acids long. Per germline, CDR1 SGHRS and CDR2 YFSETQ.

This chain joins TRBV24-1 and TRBJ2-3, with 11 bases fitting TRBD2. The trim removed 3 bases at V and 1 base at J, leaving 2 bases unmatched. CDR3 length equals 16 residues. Germline CDR1 and CDR2: KGHDR and SFDVKD. CDR3 nucleotide sequence: TGTGCCACCAGTGATACGGGACTAGCGGGCACAGATACGCAGTATTTT. Translated: CATSDTGLAGTDTQYF.

V and J are TRBV24-1 and TRBJ2-1; maybe TRBD2 (5 bases). Germline V lookup: CDR1 KGHDR, CDR2 SFDVKD. With 7 bases removed from V and 0 bases from J, the gap between germline ends came to 18 bases. The CDR3 sequence is 17 residues long. CDR3 residues: CATSPGYLLSSYNEQFF. The CDR3 region has the DNA TGTGCCACCAGCCCGGGGTATCTTTTAAGCTCCTACAATGAGCAGTTCTTC.

The gene calls are TRBV19 and TRBJ1-4; 7 bases fit TRBD1. The germline V gene has CDR1 LNHDA and CDR2 SQIVND (reference sequence). The CDR3 totals 15 residues. The V gene end was trimmed by 3 bases and the J gene end by 4 bases; junction bases not matched to a gene: 5. In DNA form, the CDR3 reads TGTGCCAGTAGTATGCCGGGACAGAGTAATGAAAAACTGTTTTTT. The encoded protein is CASSMPGQSNEKLFF.

The chain links TRBV18 to TRBJ2-2; TRBD2 matches at 11 bases. CDR3 length: 16 amino acids. With V trimmed by 3 bases and J by 7 bases, 7 bases remained unmatched. Germline CDR1 reads KGHSH; CDR2 reads LQKENI. The CDR3 spells CASSPKLAGVHGELFF. In DNA, the CDR3 is TGTGCCAGCTCACCTAAACTAGCGGGAGTTCACGGGGAGCTGTTTTTT.